The 8 T cell receptor beta chains given below trace back to one sample, sequenced in a study of identical twins. TCRdb reprocessed the 5' RACE reads with MiXCR, giving one entry per CDR3 protein. This sample has hundreds of thousands of distinct CDR3 sequences, with over 15% found just once. The sample was also linked to a second study, of T cells expressing NK-cell markers.

The sample taken for sequencing was PBMCs. These receptors originate from a woman in her late teens or twenties in good health.

This clonotype was recorded many times. The CDR3 sequence: CASSQRAQSTGELFF. CDR3 in DNA: TGTGCCAGCAGCCAAAGAGCGCAATCAACCGGGGAGCTGTTTTTT. This chain links TRBV14 with TRBJ2-2; no clear D. CDR1 and CDR2 (germline): SGHDN, FVKESK. This CDR3 is built from 15 residues. V was shortened by 2 bases and J by 5 bases, with 12 bases between the two germline ends.

This clonotype has a handful of counts. This chain uses TRBV7-9 with TRBJ1-4; no reliable D call. Trimming cost V 1 base and J 8 bases, with 11 bases left between them. Looked up from germline, CDR1 is SEHNR and CDR2 is FQNEAQ (reference sequence). The CDR3 runs 14 residues. The CDR3 protein is CASSLEVHNEKLFF. In nucleotides, the CDR3 is TGTGCCAGCAGCTTAGAAGTTCATAACGAAAAACTGTTTTTT.

The rearrangement uses TRBV29-1 and TRBJ1-5, with D perhaps TRBD1 (5 bases). Germline CDR1 reads SQVTM; CDR2 reads ANQGSEA. V was shortened by 6 bases and J by 4 bases, with 13 bases between the two germline ends. The CDR3 consists of 13 residues. CDR3 in amino acids: CSVETERNQPQHF. For the CDR3, the DNA is TGCAGCGTAGAGACAGAGAGAAATCAGCCCCAGCATTTT.

The gene calls are TRBV20-1 and TRBJ2-3; D call uncertain. The germline V and J ends were trimmed by 3 bases and 0 bases, with 10 bases remaining between them. Germline-derived CDR1 and CDR2 are DFQATT and SNEGSKA (reference sequence). The CDR3 sequence is 14 residues long. CDR3 sequence: CSARSRYSTDTQYF. The CDR3 region has the DNA TGCAGTGCTAGGAGTAGATACAGCACAGATACGCAGTATTTT.

The DNA of the CDR3 is TGCGCCAGCAGCTCTGGGTCTCTTACTAACTATGGCTACACCTTC. This codes for CASSSGSLTNYGYTF. J is TRBJ1-2 and V is TRBV5-1; the D is unclear. The V and J ends lost 3 bases and 0 bases respectively, with 12 bases between them. The CDR3 is 15 residues long. Germline CDR1 SGHRS, CDR2 YFSETQ.

Only a few counts were recorded for this clonotype. Given a much more abundant clone one base away, this may be a read error. The chain recombines TRBV5-1 with TRBJ1-1, with D perhaps TRBD1 (6 bases). Looked up from germline, CDR1 is SGHRS and CDR2 is YFSETQ. CDR3 length: 13 residues. Here the CDR3 reads CASSLTGLTEASF. Written as DNA, the CDR3 is TGCGCCAGCAGCTTAACAGGGCTCACTGAAGCTTCCTTT.

The V call is TRBV12-3 or TRBV12-4, the J call TRBJ2-1, with D perhaps given as TRBD1 or TRBD2 (5 bases each). The CDR3 is 15 amino acids. V gave up 3 bases and J gave up 7 bases, with 16 bases separating them. This CDR3 is CASSFPRGPFNEQFF. The CDR3 DNA sequence: TGTGCCAGCAGTTTCCCTCGGGGACCCTTTAATGAGCAGTTCTTC.

The V and J genes are TRBV7-6 and TRBJ2-2, with D unresolved. The CDR3 consists of 17 residues. Trimming took 5 bases from V and 0 from J, leaving 16 bases between them. Germline values: CDR1 SGHVS, CDR2 FNYEAQ. The CDR3 loop is CASSPHEQFANTGELFF. DNA for the CDR3: TGTGCCAGCAGCCCACATGAGCAGTTCGCGAACACCGGGGAGCTGTTTTTT.